Described below is a single TCR beta chain sequence and its context. Its antigen is unknown. Described treatment: 15 to 20 received Ad26.COV2.S at low or high dose, single or two shots; a few received placebo; per-sample allocation not given. The samples were gathered on day 63 after the first injection of vaccine or placebo. Cohort 1b enrolled adults aged 18-55 years in Boston. Assay used: immunoSEQ multiplex PCR; TCRdb lists only in-frame clones, some missing. The top ten hold about 5% of the sample, which has more than 300,000 clones, roughly 91% seen once. This specimen comes from a study of Ad26.COV2.S vaccination and SARS-CoV-2 variants. In the study overall: The authors gave Ad26.COV2.S intramuscularly, either once or twice 56 days apart.

In germline, CDR1 is SGHDT, CDR2 YYEEEE. The CDR3 length is 15 residues. The trim removed 2 bases at V and 3 bases at J, leaving 3 bases unmatched. Study-level results: Breadth and depth estimates from TCRs may understate total T cell responses.

The chain employs TRBV5-6 and TRBJ2-1, with 9 bases matching TRBD2. The receptor was derived from a person between 18 and 65 years old who received the Ad26.COV2.S COVID-19 vaccine or a placebo. Sequencing used peripheral blood, obtained in a trial of Ad26.COV2.S vaccine versus placebo. The CDR3 reads CASSFGTSSYNEQFF. The CDR3 bases are TGTGCCAGCAGCTTCGGGACTAGCAGCTACAATGAGCAGTTCTTC. The full variable domain, rest sourced from reference TRBV5-6 and TRBJ2-1, is DAGVTQSPTHLIKTRGQQVTLRCSPKSGHDTVSWYQQALGQGPQFIFQYYEEEERQRGNFPDRFSGHQFPNYSSELNVNALLLGDSALYLCASSFGTSSYNEQFFGPGTRLTVL.